These 16 T cell receptor beta chains share one sample of origin, sequenced in a study of cytomegalovirus exposure and HLA in healthy donors. Primers included in the PCR were 60 Vbeta and 13 Jbeta primers. The protocol was immunoSEQ multiplex PCR, while the TCRdb copy is restricted to in-frame clones and leaves out a portion. The sample carries around 160,000 clones, approximately 77% recorded once. Sequenced input: PBMCs. Receptor source: a male donor in good health and CMV-seropositive.

The gene calls are TRBV6-5 and TRBJ2-7; 13 positions agree with TRBD2. J was trimmed by 9 bases and V by 6 bases; bases with no gene match: 8. This CDR3 is 14 amino acids long. Germline values: CDR1 MNHEY, CDR2 SVGAGI. The DNA of the CDR3 is TGTGCCAGCAGGGAGACTAGCGGGGGGCCGGGGCAGTACTTC. This sequence encodes CASRETSGGPGQYF.

V usage is TRBV19 and J usage is TRBJ2-5, with 7 bases fitting TRBD1. The CDR3 runs to 14 residues. V trimming: 7 bases; J trimming: 1 base; junction bases outside the gene matches: 6. Germline CDR1 is LNHDA and CDR2 is SQIVND (reference sequence). The CDR3 loop is CASTSGQAQETQYF. CDR3 DNA sequence: TGTGCCAGTACCTCCGGACAGGCCCAAGAGACCCAGTACTTC.

This chain connects TRBV27 to TRBJ2-2; D unclear. V lost 3 bases and J lost 4, with 12 bases in between. There are 15 residues in the CDR3. Germline V gene sequence: CDR1 MNHEY, CDR2 SMNVEV (reference sequence). The CDR3 loop reads CASSFQSPGTGELFF. The CDR3 nucleotides read TGTGCCAGCAGTTTTCAATCACCAGGCACCGGGGAGCTGTTTTTT.

This clone has just one count. The V gene is TRBV11-2, the J gene TRBJ2-3, with 10 positions matching TRBD2. CDR3 length equals 14 residues. Unmatched junction bases numbered 8, after V lost 8 bases and J lost 6 bases. Germline loops: CDR1 SGHAT, CDR2 FQNNGV. The DNA of the CDR3 is TGTGCCAGCGCCTCCGGGACTAGCGAGGATACGCAGTATTTT. Its protein is CASASGTSEDTQYF.

The chain combines TRBV4-1 with TRBJ1-6; 7 bases align to TRBD1. Germline-derived CDR1 and CDR2 are MGHRA and YSYEKL. The CDR3 has 16 residues. The V gene end was trimmed by 1 base and the J gene end by 4 bases; junction bases not matched to a gene: 4. The CDR3 is CASSQARGVYNSPLHF. CDR3 DNA sequence: TGCGCCAGCAGCCAAGCCAGGGGGGTTTATAATTCACCCCTCCACTTT.

This clone was found a few times. The chain has TRBV29-1 and TRBJ2-6, with D possibly TRBD1 on 5 matching bases. Germline V lookup: CDR1 SQVTM, CDR2 ANQGSEA. The CDR3 extends over 14 amino acids. V lost 6 bases and J lost 0, with 9 bases in between. In DNA form, the CDR3 reads TGCAGCGTCAGGACATTCTCTGGGGCCAACGTCCTGACTTTC. Translated: CSVRTFSGANVLTF.

This clone occurred once. The V call is TRBV5-1, the J call TRBJ2-1, with 8 bases aligning to TRBD1. V shed 1 base and J 10 bases; nucleotides not matched to a gene: 10. Per the germline V gene, CDR1 is SGHRS and CDR2 is YFSETQ. The CDR3 has 15 residues. In nucleotides, the CDR3 is TGCGCCAGCAGCTTGTTGGGGCAGGGGGCAAGCGAGCAGTTCTTC. It is translated as CASSLLGQGASEQFF.

The V gene is TRBV5-1, the J gene TRBJ2-7; a weak D match, TRBD1 (6 bases). The CDR3 runs to 13 residues. The ends were cut back, 0 bases at V and 3 bases at J, with 7 bases in the middle. Germline V gene data show CDR1 as SGHRS and CDR2 as YFSETQ. The CDR3 reads CASSLETGYEQYF. Written as DNA, the CDR3 is TGCGCCAGCAGCTTGGAGACAGGCTACGAGCAGTACTTC.

The chain uses TRBV19 and TRBJ2-1; 8 nucleotides agree with TRBD2. CDR3 length: 10 residues. Germline CDR1 LNHDA, CDR2 SQIVND (reference sequence). Trimming cost V 9 bases and J 8 bases; bases outside gene matches: 0. This chain's CDR3 is CASGRDEQFF. CDR3 DNA: TGTGCCAGCGGGAGGGATGAGCAGTTCTTC.

This chain joins TRBV5-1 and TRBJ2-1; D is perhaps TRBD2 (6 bases). There are 15 residues in the CDR3. Per the germline V gene, CDR1 is SGHRS and CDR2 is YFSETQ. V shed 0 bases and J shed 10 bases, with 17 bases lying between them. CDR3 DNA sequence: TGCGCCAGCAGCTTGGAGGGCGGGGCCTGGGGAGAGCAGTTCTTC. This sequence encodes CASSLEGGAWGEQFF. Looking up the rest from reference TRBV5-1 and TRBJ2-1 gives the full variable domain: KAGVTQTPRYLIKTRGQQVTLSCSPISGHRSVSWYQQTPGQGLQFLFEYFSETQRNKGNFPGRFSGRQFSNSRSEMNVSTLELGDSALYLCASSLEGGAWGEQFFGPGTRLTVL.

The chain combines TRBV30 with TRBJ1-2; D is possibly TRBD1 (5 bases). The CDR3 has 13 residues. Trimming removed 2 bases at V and 8 bases at J, with 15 bases between. Germline CDR1 is GTSNPN and CDR2 is SVGIG (reference sequence). Written as DNA, the CDR3 is TGTGCCTGGAGTAGTGGGGGGAATCGAGGCTACACCTTC. It specifies CAWSSGGNRGYTF.

V is TRBV29-1 and J is TRBJ1-1; D is uncertain. V was clipped by 7 bases and J by 1 base, with 4 bases between them. CDR1 and CDR2 (germline): SQVTM, ANQGSEA. The CDR3 is 10 amino acids. The CDR3 region is CSARNTEAFF. The CDR3 region has the DNA TGCAGCGCCAGGAACACTGAAGCTTTCTTT.

The V and J genes are TRBV5-4 and TRBJ2-7; 10 bases fit TRBD2. The CDR3 sequence is 14 residues long. V dropped 4 bases and J dropped 5; count of bases not matched to a gene: 6. The germline V gene has CDR1 SGHNT and CDR2 YYREEE (reference sequence). The CDR3 here is CASSTTSGVDEQYF. In nucleotides, the CDR3 is TGTGCCAGCAGCACCACTAGCGGGGTCGACGAGCAGTACTTC.

CDR3 sequence (DNA): TGTGCCTGGAGTCGGGGACAGGGCAATCAGCCCCAGCATTTT. This encodes CAWSRGQGNQPQHF. V usage is TRBV30 and J usage is TRBJ1-5; 8 bases are a match to TRBD1. The trim removed 2 bases at V and 2 bases at J, leaving 2 bases unmatched. The CDR3 contains 14 residues. Per germline, CDR1 GTSNPN and CDR2 SVGIG (reference sequence).

The chain recombines TRBV11-2 with TRBJ1-1; 11 nucleotides match TRBD1. The trim removed 3 bases at V and 4 bases at J, leaving 1 base unmatched. Germline V gene sequence: CDR1 SGHAT, CDR2 FQNNGV. The CDR3 spans 14 residues. CDR3 loop: CASSFGTGGTEAFF. CDR3 coding DNA: TGTGCCAGCAGCTTTGGGACAGGGGGCACTGAAGCTTTCTTT.

The V call is TRBV4-1, the J call TRBJ1-3, with 12 bases lining up with TRBD1. The germline gives CDR1 MGHRA, CDR2 YSYEKL. This CDR3 is 21 amino acids long. The trim removed 0 bases at V and 0 bases at J, leaving 12 bases unmatched. DNA for the CDR3: TGCGCCAGCAGCCAAGAGGAGGGGACAGGGGGCCTTTACTACTCTGGAAACACCATATATTTT. Protein: CASSQEEGTGGLYYSGNTIYF.